This TCR beta chain was captured in a study of T cell repertoires in cytomegalovirus infection. Whole-study context: Shared public TCR beta signatures pointed to both CMV infection and a matching HLA type.

This clonotype was detected a few times. TCRdb reprocessed the reads with MiXCR, giving one entry per CDR3 protein. The sample lists 230,000 or so distinct CDR3 sequences, 15% to 20% seen once, with more than 45% in the top ten. The sequenced sample was CD8+ T cells from PBMCs. The receptor's source is a human donor in good health (CMV status not recorded). Some clones in this sample may be carry-over from other donors' samples.

CDR3 loop: CASSEGIWAGANVLTF. Written as DNA, the CDR3 is TGTGCCAGCAGTGAGGGGATTTGGGCTGGGGCCAACGTCCTGACTTTC. The chain is built from TRBV6-6 and TRBJ2-6; possibly TRBD1 or TRBD2 for D (5 bases each). V gave up 5 bases and J gave up 2 bases, with 13 bases separating them. This CDR3 region has 16 residues. Germline CDR1 and CDR2: MNHNY and SVGAGI (reference sequence).